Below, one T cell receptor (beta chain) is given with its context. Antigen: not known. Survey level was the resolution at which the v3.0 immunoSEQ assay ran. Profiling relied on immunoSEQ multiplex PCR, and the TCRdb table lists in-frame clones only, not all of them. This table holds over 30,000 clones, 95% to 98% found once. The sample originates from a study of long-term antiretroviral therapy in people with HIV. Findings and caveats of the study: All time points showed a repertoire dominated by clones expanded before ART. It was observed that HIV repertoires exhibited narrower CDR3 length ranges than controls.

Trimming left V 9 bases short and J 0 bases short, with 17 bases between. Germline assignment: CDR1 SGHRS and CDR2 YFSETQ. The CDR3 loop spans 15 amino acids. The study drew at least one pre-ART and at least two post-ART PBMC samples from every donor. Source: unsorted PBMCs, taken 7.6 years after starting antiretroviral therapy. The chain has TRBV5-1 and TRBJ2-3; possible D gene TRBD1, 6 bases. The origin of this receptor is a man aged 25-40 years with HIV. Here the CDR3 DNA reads TGCGCCACCAAAGGGGACACAACTAGCACAGATACGCAGTATTTT. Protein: CATKGDTTSTDTQYF. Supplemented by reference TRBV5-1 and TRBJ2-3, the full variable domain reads KAGVTQTPRYLIKTRGQQVTLSCSPISGHRSVSWYQQTPGQGLQFLFEYFSETQRNKGNFPGRFSGRQFSNSRSEMNVSTLELGDSALYLCATKGDTTSTDTQYFGPGTRLTVL.